This is a list of T cell receptor beta chains from one sample in a study of T-cell memory formation after mild COVID-19. TCRdb called the 5' RACE reads again in MiXCR, with one record for every CDR3 protein. The table includes approximately 290,000 distinct CDR3 sequences, approximately 19% detected once. Material: PBMCs or a T cell subset sorted from them (not recorded which). These receptors were obtained from a man between 18 and 29 years old who had mild COVID-19 (a few samples of this study predate the infection). Cell type and time point are not known. Each CDR3 is given with its conserved first and last residue. Each record gives: V gene, D gene, clone size, J gene, CDR3 protein, CDR3 DNA. The D gene is left open where the match is weak. Size is omitted from some rows. Given values are once, few, many or a class for expanded clones.

>TRBV20-1|TRBD1|few|TRBJ2-2
CSAKDRARRNTGELFF
TGCAGTGCCAAGGACAGGGCCCGGAGGAACACCGGGGAGCTGTTTTTT
>TRBV12-3/TRBV12-4|TRBD2|few|TRBJ2-3
CASSPIQSGDRDTQYF
TGTGCCAGCAGTCCCATTCAGAGCGGGGACCGAGATACGCAGTATTTT
>TRBV29-1|NA|many|TRBJ1-1
CSVGMNTEAFF
TGCAGCGTTGGAATGAACACTGAAGCTTTCTTT
>TRBV7-3|TRBD1|NA|TRBJ2-3
CASSITGGGTDTQYF
TGTGCCAGCAGCATCACAGGGGGTGGCACAGATACGCAGTATTTT
>TRBV2|TRBD1|few|TRBJ2-4
CASSGQGAKNIQYF
TGTGCCAGCTCTGGACAGGGGGCCAAAAACATTCAGTACTTC
>TRBV4-3|NA|NA|TRBJ2-1
CASSQLLEREQFF
TGCGCCAGCAGCCAACTCTTAGAGAGGGAGCAGTTCTTC
>TRBV6-2/TRBV6-3|NA|few|TRBJ2-5
CASTLGSMTQYF
TGTGCCAGCACCTTGGGGTCCATGACCCAGTACTTC
>TRBV6-1|NA|NA|TRBJ1-1
CASIRSASGTEAFF
TGTGCCAGCATACGGTCAGCCTCGGGCACTGAAGCTTTCTTT
>TRBV20-1|NA|NA|TRBJ2-3
CSARAPPGLSAIDTQYF
TGCAGTGCTAGGGCACCACCAGGACTTTCCGCCATCGATACGCAGTATTTT
>TRBV4-3|TRBD1|many|TRBJ1-1
CASSQDLRTGGTEAFF
TGCGCCAGCAGCCAAGATCTAAGGACAGGGGGTACTGAAGCTTTCTTT
>TRBV4-3|TRBD1|few|TRBJ2-5
CASSQDRYQETQYF
TGCGCCAGCAGCCAGGACAGGTACCAAGAGACCCAGTACTTC
>TRBV6-5|NA|NA|TRBJ1-1
CASSPKWGGTEAFF
TGTGCCAGCAGCCCAAAGTGGGGGGGCACTGAAGCTTTCTTT
>TRBV20-1|NA|few|TRBJ2-3
CSAREGGNTQYF
TGCAGTGCTAGAGAAGGCGGGAATACGCAGTATTTT
>TRBV7-8|NA|few|TRBJ1-6
CASSLRQASPLHF
TGTGCCAGCAGCTTACGACAGGCTTCACCCCTCCACTTT
>TRBV18|NA|NA|TRBJ2-7
CASSPIRDNYEQYF
TGTGCCAGCTCACCTATCCGGGACAACTACGAGCAGTACTTC
>TRBV2|NA|NA|TRBJ2-7
CASSYQGKGYEQYF
TGTGCCAGCAGTTATCAGGGGAAGGGCTACGAGCAGTACTTC
>TRBV9|TRBD2|NA|TRBJ2-1
CASSVVAGGSANNEQFF
TGTGCCAGCAGCGTAGTGGCGGGGGGCTCAGCGAACAATGAGCAGTTCTTC
>TRBV20-1|NA|few|TRBJ1-5
CSASRQGRYSNQPQHF
TGCAGTGCTAGTAGGCAGGGGAGGTATAGCAATCAGCCCCAGCATTTT
>TRBV4-3|NA|few|TRBJ1-2
CASSPGVGYTF
TGCGCCAGCAGCCCCGGGGTTGGCTACACCTTC
>TRBV6-5|NA|few|TRBJ1-6
CASQRGGGRNSPLHF
TGTGCCAGTCAGAGGGGAGGGGGAAGGAATTCACCCCTCCACTTT
>TRBV7-2|NA|NA|TRBJ1-4
CASSFDQGLSEKLFF
TGTGCCAGCAGCTTCGACCAGGGGCTGAGTGAAAAACTGTTTTTT
>TRBV5-1|TRBD2|NA|TRBJ2-2
CASSFSGAHTGELFF
TGCGCCAGCAGCTTTAGCGGGGCTCACACCGGGGAGCTGTTTTTT
>TRBV7-8|TRBD1|few|TRBJ2-3
CASSLRSRGQGTDTQYF
TGTGCCAGCAGCTTAAGAAGTCGGGGACAGGGCACAGATACGCAGTATTTT
>TRBV12-3/TRBV12-4|NA|NA|TRBJ2-1
CASTLGRGYNEQFF
TGTGCCAGCACTCTAGGCCGGGGGTACAATGAGCAGTTCTTC
>TRBV7-8|NA|NA|TRBJ2-2
CASKGTGELFF
TGTGCCAGCAAGGGGACCGGGGAGCTGTTTTTT
>TRBV5-1|NA|few|TRBJ1-5
CASSQGTNSNQPQHF
TGCGCCAGCAGCCAGGGGACAAATAGCAATCAGCCCCAGCATTTT
>TRBV9|TRBD2|few|TRBJ2-1
CASSVSSFRGLNFDEQFF
TGTGCCAGCAGCGTGAGCTCCTTTCGGGGACTAAACTTCGATGAGCAGTTCTTC
>TRBV10-3|NA|few|TRBJ2-5
CAINRDPSVETQYF
TGTGCCATCAACCGCGACCCGAGCGTTGAGACCCAGTACTTC
>TRBV5-1|NA|few|TRBJ2-5
CASSSTGSETQYF
TGCGCCAGCAGCTCTACAGGGTCGGAGACCCAGTACTTC
>TRBV28|TRBD2|NA|TRBJ2-1
CASRGTSAYNEQFF
TGTGCCAGCAGGGGGACTAGCGCGTACAATGAGCAGTTCTTC
>TRBV6-4|TRBD1|NA|TRBJ2-7
CASSDPRDRGRLRYEQYF
TGTGCCAGCAGTGATCCCCGGGACAGGGGGCGTTTACGCTACGAGCAGTACTTC
>TRBV20-1|TRBD2|few|TRBJ2-2
CSASPGLAWNTGELFF
TGCAGTGCGAGTCCGGGACTAGCGTGGAACACCGGGGAGCTGTTTTTT
>TRBV4-2|NA|few|TRBJ2-3
CASSQERSNTDTQYF
TGTGCCAGCAGCCAAGAACGGTCCAACACAGATACGCAGTATTTT
>TRBV7-9|NA|many|TRBJ1-6
CASSLQDYNSPLHF
TGTGCCAGCAGCTTACAGGACTATAATTCACCCCTCCACTTT
>TRBV6-1|TRBD1|NA|TRBJ1-5
CASRDRQGGQPQHF
TGTGCCAGCAGGGACAGGCAGGGCGGTCAGCCCCAGCATTTT
>TRBV28|TRBD1|NA|TRBJ2-1
CASSLRGHNEQFF
TGTGCCAGCAGCCTAAGGGGGCACAATGAGCAGTTCTTC
>TRBV10-1|NA|few|TRBJ1-5
CASSGGNRDQPQHF
TGCGCCAGCAGTGGAGGGAATAGGGATCAGCCCCAGCATTTT
>TRBV7-2|NA|NA|TRBJ1-2
CASSLPDGEAPYGYTF
TGTGCCAGCAGCCTCCCAGATGGAGAGGCCCCCTATGGCTACACCTTC
>TRBV7-9|NA|few|TRBJ2-5
CASSMGVLRETQYF
TGTGCCAGCAGCATGGGTGTCCTTAGGGAGACCCAGTACTTC
>TRBV12-3/TRBV12-4|TRBD1|NA|TRBJ2-7
CASSGTGGDPYEQYF
TGTGCCAGCAGTGGGACAGGGGGCGATCCTTACGAGCAGTACTTC
>TRBV6-2/TRBV6-3|NA|NA|TRBJ1-1
CASSLVSGTEAFF
TGTGCCAGCAGTTTGGTATCGGGAACTGAAGCTTTCTTT
>TRBV7-9|NA|few|TRBJ2-5
CASSLVEGVETQYF
TGTGCCAGCAGCCTAGTCGAGGGGGTAGAGACCCAGTACTTC
>TRBV12-3/TRBV12-4|TRBD1|once|TRBJ1-3
CASSSPGTGSSGNTIYF
TGTGCCAGCAGTTCACCCGGGACAGGCAGCTCTGGAAACACCATATATTTT
>TRBV5-4|NA|NA|TRBJ2-7
CASSLNGLYEQYF
TGTGCCAGCAGCTTGAACGGTCTGTACGAGCAGTACTTC
>TRBV7-3|NA|once|TRBJ2-7
CASRPPRDEQYF
TGTGCCAGCAGACCCCCGAGGGACGAGCAGTACTTC
>TRBV7-3|TRBD2|NA|TRBJ2-1
CASSSTSGGEQFF
TGTGCCAGCAGCTCGACTAGCGGGGGTGAGCAGTTCTTC
>TRBV11-2|NA|many|TRBJ2-3
CASSLGIGTDTQYF
TGTGCCAGCAGCTTGGGTATTGGCACAGATACGCAGTATTTT
>TRBV7-2|TRBD1|few|TRBJ2-7
CASSVSDRRGEQYF
TGTGCCAGCAGCGTATCGGACAGGCGTGGCGAGCAGTACTTC
>TRBV9|NA|NA|TRBJ1-1
CASSVGAGPGTEAFF
TGTGCCAGCAGCGTAGGCGCAGGGCCAGGGACTGAAGCTTTCTTT
>TRBV7-9|TRBD2|NA|TRBJ2-2
CASSASRGGNTGELFF
TGTGCCAGCAGCGCGTCCCGGGGGGGTAACACCGGGGAGCTGTTTTTT
>TRBV5-5|NA|few|TRBJ2-5
CASSLRRADLETQYF
TGTGCCAGCAGCTTGCGGCGGGCCGACTTGGAGACCCAGTACTTC
>TRBV12-3/TRBV12-4|TRBD2|many|TRBJ2-3
CASSFLRGGAADTQYF
TGTGCCAGCAGTTTCCTCCGCGGGGGGGCAGCCGATACGCAGTATTTT
>TRBV20-1|NA|few|TRBJ2-6
CSASPIRGSGTNVLTF
TGCAGTGCTTCTCCAATAAGAGGCTCTGGGACCAACGTCCTGACTTTC
>TRBV20-1|TRBD2|NA|TRBJ2-2
CSAKSRALAAHHTGELFF
TGCAGTGCTAAGTCCAGAGCCCTAGCGGCACACCACACCGGGGAGCTGTTTTTT